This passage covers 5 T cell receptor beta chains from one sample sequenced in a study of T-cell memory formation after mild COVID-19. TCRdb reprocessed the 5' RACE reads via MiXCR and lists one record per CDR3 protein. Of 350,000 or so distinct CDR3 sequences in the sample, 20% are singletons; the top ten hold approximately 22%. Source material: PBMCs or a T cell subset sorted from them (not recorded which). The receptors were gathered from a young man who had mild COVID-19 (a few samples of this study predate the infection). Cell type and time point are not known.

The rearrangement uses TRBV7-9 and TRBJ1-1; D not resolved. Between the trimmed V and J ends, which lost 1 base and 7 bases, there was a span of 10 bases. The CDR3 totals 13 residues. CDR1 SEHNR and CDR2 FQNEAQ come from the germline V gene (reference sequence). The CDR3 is CASSLVRNLEAFF. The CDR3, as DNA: TGTGCCAGCAGCTTAGTGCGGAACCTTGAAGCTTTCTTT.

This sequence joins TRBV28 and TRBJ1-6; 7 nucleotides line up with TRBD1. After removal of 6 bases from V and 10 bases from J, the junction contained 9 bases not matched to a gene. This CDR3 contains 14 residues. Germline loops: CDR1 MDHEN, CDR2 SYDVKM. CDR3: CASRPTGSGSPLHF. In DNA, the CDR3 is TGTGCCAGCAGACCGACAGGGTCAGGGTCACCCCTCCACTTT.

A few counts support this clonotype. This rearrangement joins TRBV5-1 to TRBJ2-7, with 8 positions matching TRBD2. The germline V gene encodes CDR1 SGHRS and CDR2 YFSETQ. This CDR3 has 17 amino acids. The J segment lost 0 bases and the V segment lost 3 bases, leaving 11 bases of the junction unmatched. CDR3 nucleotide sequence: TGCGCCAGCAGCTCACTACCCTTAGCGGGGTACTCCTACGAGCAGTACTTC. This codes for CASSSLPLAGYSYEQYF.

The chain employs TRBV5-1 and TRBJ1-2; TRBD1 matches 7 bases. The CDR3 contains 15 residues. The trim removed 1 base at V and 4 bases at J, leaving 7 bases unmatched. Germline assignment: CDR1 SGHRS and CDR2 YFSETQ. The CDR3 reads CASSLTGERSYGYTF. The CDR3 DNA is TGCGCCAGCAGCTTGACAGGGGAAAGGAGCTATGGCTACACCTTC.

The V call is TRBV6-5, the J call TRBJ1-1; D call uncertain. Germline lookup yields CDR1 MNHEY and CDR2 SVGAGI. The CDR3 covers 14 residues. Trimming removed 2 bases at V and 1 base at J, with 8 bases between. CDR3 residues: CASSYRRENTEAFF. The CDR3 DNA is TGTGCCAGCAGTTACAGGAGAGAGAACACTGAAGCTTTCTTT.